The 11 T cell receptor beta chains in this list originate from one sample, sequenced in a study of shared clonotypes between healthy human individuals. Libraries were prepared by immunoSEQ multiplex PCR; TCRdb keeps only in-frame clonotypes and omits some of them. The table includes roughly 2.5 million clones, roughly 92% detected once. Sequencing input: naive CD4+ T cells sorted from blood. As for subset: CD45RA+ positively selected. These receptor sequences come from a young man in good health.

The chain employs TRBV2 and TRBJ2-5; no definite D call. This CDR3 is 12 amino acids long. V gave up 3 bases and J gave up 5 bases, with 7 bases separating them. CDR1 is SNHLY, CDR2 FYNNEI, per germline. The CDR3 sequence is CASSDRWETQYF. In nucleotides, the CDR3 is TGTGCCAGCAGTGATAGGTGGGAGACCCAGTACTTC.

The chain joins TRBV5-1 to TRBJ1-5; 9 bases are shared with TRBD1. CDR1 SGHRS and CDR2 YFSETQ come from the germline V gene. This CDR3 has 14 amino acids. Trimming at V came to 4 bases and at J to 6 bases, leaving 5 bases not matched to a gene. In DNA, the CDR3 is TGCGCCAGCAGCCTGACAGGGGGAGGTCAGCCCCAGCATTTT. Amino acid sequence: CASSLTGGGQPQHF.

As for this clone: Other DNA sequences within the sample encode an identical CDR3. In DNA, the CDR3 is TGTGCCATCAGTGAGGGCAGCAACTATGGCTACACCTTC. Its translation is CAISEGSNYGYTF. The rearrangement uses TRBV10-3 and TRBJ1-2; the D is unclear. The ends were cut back, 2 bases at V and 2 bases at J, with 6 bases in the middle. The CDR3 consists of 13 residues. Germline CDR1 reads ENHRY; CDR2 reads SYGVKD.

Here the CDR3 reads CASSRPVGGTNMAEAFF. In DNA form, the CDR3 reads TGTGCCAGCAGCCGCCCCGTGGGGGGAACCAATATGGCTGAAGCTTTCTTT. The chain combines TRBV28 with TRBJ1-1; weak D call: TRBD1 (5 bases). The CDR3 runs to 17 residues. V lost 6 bases and J lost 6, with 26 bases in between. The germline gives CDR1 MDHEN, CDR2 SYDVKM.

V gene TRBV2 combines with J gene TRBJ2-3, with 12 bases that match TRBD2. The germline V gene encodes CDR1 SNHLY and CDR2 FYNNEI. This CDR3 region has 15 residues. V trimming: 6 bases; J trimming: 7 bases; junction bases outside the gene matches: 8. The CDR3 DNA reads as TGTGCCAGCAGGTCACTAGCGGGGGGTACGAATACGCAGTATTTT. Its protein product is CASRSLAGGTNTQYF. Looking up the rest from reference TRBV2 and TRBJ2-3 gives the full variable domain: EPEVTQTPSHQVTQMGQEVILRCVPISNHLYFYWYRQILGQKVEFLVSFYNNEISEKSEIFDDQFSVERPDGSNFTLKIRSTKLEDSAMYFCASRSLAGGTNTQYFGPGTRLTVL.

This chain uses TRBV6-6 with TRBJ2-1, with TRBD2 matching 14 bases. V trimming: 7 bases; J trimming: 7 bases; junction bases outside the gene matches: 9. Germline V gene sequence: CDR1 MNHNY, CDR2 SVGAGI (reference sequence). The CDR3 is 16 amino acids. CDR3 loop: CASITRGTSGSNEQFF. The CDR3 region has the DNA TGTGCCAGCATCACACGGGGGACTAGCGGGAGTAATGAGCAGTTCTTC.

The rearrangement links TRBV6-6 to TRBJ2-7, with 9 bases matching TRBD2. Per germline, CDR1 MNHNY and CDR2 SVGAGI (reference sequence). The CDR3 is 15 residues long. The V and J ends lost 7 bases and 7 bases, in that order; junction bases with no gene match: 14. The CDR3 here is CASTELAGGAGEQYF. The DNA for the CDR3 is TGTGCCAGCACAGAACTAGCGGGTGGGGCGGGGGAGCAGTACTTC.

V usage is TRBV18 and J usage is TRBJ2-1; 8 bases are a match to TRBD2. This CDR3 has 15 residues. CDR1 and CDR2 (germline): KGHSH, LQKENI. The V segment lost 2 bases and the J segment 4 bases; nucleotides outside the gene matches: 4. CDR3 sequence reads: CASSPTLADYNEQFF. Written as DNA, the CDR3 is TGTGCCAGCTCACCAACACTAGCGGATTACAATGAGCAGTTCTTC.

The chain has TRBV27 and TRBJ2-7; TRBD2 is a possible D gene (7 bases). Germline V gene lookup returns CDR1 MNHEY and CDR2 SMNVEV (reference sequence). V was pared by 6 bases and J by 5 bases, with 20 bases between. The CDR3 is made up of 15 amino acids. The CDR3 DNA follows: TGTGCCAGCAGCCCCCGGGGGGCGGGAATCAACGAGCAGTACTTC. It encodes CASSPRGAGINEQYF.

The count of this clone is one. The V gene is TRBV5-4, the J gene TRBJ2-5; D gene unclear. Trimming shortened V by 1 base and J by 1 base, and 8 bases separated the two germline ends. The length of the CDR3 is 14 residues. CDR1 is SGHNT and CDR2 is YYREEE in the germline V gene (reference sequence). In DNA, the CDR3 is TGTGCCAGCAGCTTGAGACTCACCCAAGAGACCCAGTACTTC. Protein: CASSLRLTQETQYF.

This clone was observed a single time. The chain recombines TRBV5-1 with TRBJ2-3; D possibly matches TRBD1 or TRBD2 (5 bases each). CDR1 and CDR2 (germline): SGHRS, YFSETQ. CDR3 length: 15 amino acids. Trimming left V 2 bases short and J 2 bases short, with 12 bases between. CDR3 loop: CASSLEGKNTDTQYF. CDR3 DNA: TGCGCCAGCAGCTTAGAGGGGAAGAACACAGATACGCAGTATTTT.